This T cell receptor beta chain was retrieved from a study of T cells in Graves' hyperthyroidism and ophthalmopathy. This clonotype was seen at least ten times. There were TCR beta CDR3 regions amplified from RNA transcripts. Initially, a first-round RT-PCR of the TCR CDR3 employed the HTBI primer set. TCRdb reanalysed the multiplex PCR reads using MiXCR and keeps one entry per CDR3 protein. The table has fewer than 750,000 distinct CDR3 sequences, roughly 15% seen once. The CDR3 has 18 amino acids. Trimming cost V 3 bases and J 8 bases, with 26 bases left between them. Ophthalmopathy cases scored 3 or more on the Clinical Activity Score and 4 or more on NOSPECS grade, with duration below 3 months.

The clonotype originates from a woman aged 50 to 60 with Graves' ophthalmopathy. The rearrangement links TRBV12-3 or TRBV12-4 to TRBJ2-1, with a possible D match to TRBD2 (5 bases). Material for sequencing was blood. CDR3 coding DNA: TGTGCCAGCAGTTTTCTCCCTCGGAGCGGTTCCCCTGAGGATGAGCAGTTCTTC. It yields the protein CASSFLPRSGSPEDEQFF.